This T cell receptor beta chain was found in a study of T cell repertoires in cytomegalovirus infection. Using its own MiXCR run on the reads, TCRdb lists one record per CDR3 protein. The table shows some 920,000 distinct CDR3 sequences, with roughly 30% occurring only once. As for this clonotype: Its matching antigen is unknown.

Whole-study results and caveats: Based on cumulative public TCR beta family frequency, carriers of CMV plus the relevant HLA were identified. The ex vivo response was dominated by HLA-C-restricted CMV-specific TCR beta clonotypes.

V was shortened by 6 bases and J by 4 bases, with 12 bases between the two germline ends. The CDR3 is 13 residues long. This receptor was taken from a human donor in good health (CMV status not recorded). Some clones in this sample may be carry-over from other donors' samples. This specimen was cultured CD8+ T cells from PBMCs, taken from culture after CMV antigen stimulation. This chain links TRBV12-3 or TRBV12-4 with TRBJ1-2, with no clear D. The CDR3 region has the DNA TGTGCCAGCAGCCCGGGGTACGGCTATGGCTACACCTTC. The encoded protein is CASSPGYGYGYTF.